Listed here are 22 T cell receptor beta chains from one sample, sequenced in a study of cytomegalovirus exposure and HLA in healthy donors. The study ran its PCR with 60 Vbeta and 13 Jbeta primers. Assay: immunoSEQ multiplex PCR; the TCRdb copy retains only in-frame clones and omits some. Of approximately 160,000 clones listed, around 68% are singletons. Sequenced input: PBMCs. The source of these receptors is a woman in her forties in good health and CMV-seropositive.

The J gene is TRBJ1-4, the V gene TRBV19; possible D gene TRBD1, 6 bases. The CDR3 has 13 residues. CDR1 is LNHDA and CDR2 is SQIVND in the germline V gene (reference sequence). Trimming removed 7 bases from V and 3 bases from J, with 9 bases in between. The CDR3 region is CASKDRSNEKLFF. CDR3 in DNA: TGTGCCAGTAAGGACAGATCTAATGAAAAACTGTTTTTT.

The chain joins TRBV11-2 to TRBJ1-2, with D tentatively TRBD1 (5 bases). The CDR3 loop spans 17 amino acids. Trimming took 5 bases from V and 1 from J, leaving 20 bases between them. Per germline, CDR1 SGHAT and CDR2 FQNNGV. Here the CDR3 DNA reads TGTGCCAGCAGCCGAACCGACAGTCACGTAGATAACTATGGCTACACCTTC. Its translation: CASSRTDSHVDNYGYTF.

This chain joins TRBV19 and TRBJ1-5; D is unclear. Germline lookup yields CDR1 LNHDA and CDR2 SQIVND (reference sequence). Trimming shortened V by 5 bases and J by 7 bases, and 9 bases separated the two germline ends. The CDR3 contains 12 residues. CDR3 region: CASSSGGQPQHF. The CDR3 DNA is TGTGCCAGTAGTTCCGGAGGACAGCCCCAGCATTTT.

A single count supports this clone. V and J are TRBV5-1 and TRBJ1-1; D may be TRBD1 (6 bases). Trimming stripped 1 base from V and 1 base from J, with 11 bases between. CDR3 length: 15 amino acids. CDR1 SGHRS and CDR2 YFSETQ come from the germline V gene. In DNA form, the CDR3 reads TGCGCCAGCAGCTTGCTCCCGGGACAGAACACTGAAGCTTTCTTT. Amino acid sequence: CASSLLPGQNTEAFF.

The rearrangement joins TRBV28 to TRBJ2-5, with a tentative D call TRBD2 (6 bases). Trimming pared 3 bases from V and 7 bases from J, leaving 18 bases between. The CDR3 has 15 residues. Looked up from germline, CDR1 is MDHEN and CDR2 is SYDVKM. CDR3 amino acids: CASSFNLAGSGTQYF. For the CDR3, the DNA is TGTGCCAGCAGTTTCAACTTGGCGGGGTCGGGGACCCAGTACTTC.

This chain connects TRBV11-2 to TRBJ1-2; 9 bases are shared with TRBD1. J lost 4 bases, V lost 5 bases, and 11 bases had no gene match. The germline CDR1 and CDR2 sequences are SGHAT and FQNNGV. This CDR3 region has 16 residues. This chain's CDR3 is CASSASGDRGTYGYTF. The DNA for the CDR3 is TGTGCCAGCAGCGCCTCCGGAGACAGGGGGACCTATGGCTACACCTTC.

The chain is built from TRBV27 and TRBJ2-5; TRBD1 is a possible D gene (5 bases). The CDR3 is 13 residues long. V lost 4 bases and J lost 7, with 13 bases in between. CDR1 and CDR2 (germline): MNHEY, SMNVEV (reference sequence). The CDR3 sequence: CASSSTRGGTQYF. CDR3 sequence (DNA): TGTGCCAGCAGTTCCACAAGGGGTGGGACCCAGTACTTC.

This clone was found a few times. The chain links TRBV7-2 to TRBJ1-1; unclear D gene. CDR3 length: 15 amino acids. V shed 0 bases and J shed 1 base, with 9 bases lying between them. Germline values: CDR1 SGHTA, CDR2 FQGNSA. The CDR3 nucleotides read TGTGCCAGCAGCTTAGCATTGGCAGGGAACACTGAAGCTTTCTTT. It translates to CASSLALAGNTEAFF.

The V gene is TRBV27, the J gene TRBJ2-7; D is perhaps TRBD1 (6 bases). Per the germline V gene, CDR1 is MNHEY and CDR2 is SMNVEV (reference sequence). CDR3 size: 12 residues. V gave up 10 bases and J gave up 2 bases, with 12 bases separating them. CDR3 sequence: CATGESPYEQYF. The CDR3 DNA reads TGTGCCACAGGGGAAAGTCCCTACGAGCAGTACTTC.

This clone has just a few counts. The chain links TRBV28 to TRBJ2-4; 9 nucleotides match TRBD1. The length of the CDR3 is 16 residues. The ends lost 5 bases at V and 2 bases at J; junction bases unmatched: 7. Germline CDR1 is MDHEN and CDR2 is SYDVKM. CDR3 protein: CASSLQGAVTKNIQYF. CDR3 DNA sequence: TGTGCCAGCAGTCTACAGGGGGCTGTGACCAAAAACATTCAGTACTTC. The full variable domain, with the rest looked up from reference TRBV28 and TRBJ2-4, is DVKVTQSSRYLVKRTGEKVFLECVQDMDHENMFWYRQDPGLGLRLIYFSYDVKMKEKGDIPEGYSVSREKKERFSLILESASTNQTSMYLCASSLQGAVTKNIQYFGAGTRLSVL.

CDR3 DNA sequence: TGTGCCAGCAGCTTAAGGACAGGGGGCTTCGGGGAGACCCAGTACTTC. Its protein is CASSLRTGGFGETQYF. The chain uses TRBV5-4 and TRBJ2-5, with TRBD1 matching 11 bases. Germline loops: CDR1 SGHNT, CDR2 YYREEE (reference sequence). The CDR3 contains 16 residues. J lost 5 bases, V lost 2 bases, and 8 bases had no gene match.

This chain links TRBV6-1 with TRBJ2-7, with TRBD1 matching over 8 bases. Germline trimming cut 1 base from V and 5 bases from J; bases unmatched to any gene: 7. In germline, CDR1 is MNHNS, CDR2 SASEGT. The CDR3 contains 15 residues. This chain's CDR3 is CASSEGTGGWDEQYF. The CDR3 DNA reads TGTGCCAGCAGTGAAGGTACAGGGGGGTGGGACGAGCAGTACTTC.

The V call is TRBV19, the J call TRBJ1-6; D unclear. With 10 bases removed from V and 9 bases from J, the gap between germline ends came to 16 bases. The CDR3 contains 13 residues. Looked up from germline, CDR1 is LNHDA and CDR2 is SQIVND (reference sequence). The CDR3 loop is CATSGVSGSPLHF. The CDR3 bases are TGTGCCACCTCGGGAGTTTCGGGTTCACCCCTCCACTTT.

The CDR3: CASSPPADSYEQYF. DNA of the CDR3: TGTGCCAGCTCACCACCGGCAGACTCCTACGAGCAGTACTTC. This chain links TRBV18 with TRBJ2-7; D unresolved. Germline values: CDR1 KGHSH, CDR2 LQKENI. This CDR3 contains 14 residues. The V end lost 0 bases, the J end lost 0 bases, and 6 bases lay between the germline ends.

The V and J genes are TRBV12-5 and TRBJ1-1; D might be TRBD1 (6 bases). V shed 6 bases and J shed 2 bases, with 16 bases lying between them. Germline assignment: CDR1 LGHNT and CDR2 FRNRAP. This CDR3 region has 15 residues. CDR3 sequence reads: CASGITGYYNTEAFF. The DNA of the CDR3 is TGTGCTAGTGGAATCACAGGGTACTATAACACTGAAGCTTTCTTT.

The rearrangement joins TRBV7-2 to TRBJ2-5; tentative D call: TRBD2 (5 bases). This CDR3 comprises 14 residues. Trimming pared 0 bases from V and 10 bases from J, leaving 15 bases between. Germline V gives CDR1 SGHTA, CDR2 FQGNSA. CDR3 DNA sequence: TGTGCCAGCAGCTTAGCTCTTGATGGACTCAGCCAGTACTTC. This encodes CASSLALDGLSQYF. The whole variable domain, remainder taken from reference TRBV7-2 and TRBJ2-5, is GAGVSQSPSNKVTEKGKDVELRCDPISGHTALYWYRQSLGQGLEFLIYFQGNSAPDKSGLPSDRFSAERTGGSVSTLTIQRTQQEDSAVYLCASSLALDGLSQYFGPGTRLLVL.

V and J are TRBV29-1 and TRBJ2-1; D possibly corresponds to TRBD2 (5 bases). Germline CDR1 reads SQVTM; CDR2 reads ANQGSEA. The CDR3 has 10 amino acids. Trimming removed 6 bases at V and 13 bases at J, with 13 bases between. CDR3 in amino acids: CSVVDYSQFF. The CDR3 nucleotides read TGCAGCGTCGTCGACTACTCTCAGTTCTTC.

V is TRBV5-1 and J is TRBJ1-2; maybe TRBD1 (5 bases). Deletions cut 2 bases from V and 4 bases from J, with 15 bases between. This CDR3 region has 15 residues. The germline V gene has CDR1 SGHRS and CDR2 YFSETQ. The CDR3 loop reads CASSLRPGDSYGYTF. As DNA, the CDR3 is TGCGCCAGCAGCTTACGGCCGGGGGATTCCTATGGCTACACCTTC.

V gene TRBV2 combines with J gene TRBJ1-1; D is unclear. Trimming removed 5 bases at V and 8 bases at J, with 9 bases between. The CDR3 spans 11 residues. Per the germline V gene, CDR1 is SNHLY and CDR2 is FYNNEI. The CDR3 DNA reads TGTGCCAGCAGTTGGGGAGGGGAAGCTTTCTTT. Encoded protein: CASSWGGEAFF.

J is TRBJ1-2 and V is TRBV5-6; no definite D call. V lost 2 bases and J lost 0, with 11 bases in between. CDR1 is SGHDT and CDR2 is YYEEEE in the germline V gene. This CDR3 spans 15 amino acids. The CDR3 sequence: CASSFYQLANYGYTF. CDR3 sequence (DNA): TGTGCCAGCAGCTTTTATCAACTGGCTAACTATGGCTACACCTTC.

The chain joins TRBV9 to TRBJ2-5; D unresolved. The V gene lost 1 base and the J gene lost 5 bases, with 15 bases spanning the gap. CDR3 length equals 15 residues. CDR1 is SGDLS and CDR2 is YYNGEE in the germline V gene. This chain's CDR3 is CASSVLPASQETQYF. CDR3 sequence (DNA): TGTGCCAGCAGCGTACTCCCGGCTAGTCAGGAGACCCAGTACTTC.

CDR3 bases: TGTGCCAGCAGCTGGGTACTGGCGGGCCCAGCCGGGGATGAGCAGTTCTTC. Amino acid sequence: CASSWVLAGPAGDEQFF. The V call is TRBV7-9, the J call TRBJ2-1; D perhaps matches TRBD2 (5 bases). This CDR3 spans 17 amino acids. The V and J ends lost 4 bases and 8 bases respectively, with 24 bases between them. Germline V gene sequence: CDR1 SEHNR, CDR2 FQNEAQ (reference sequence). The full variable domain, its missing parts supplied by reference TRBV7-9 and TRBJ2-1, is DTGVSQNPRHKITKRGQNVTFRCDPISEHNRLYWYRQTLGQGPEFLTYFQNEAQLEKSRLLSDRFSAERPKGSFSTLEIQRTEQGDSAMYLCASSWVLAGPAGDEQFFGPGTRLTVL.